This TCR beta chain was documented in a study of T cell changes during pregnancy in multiple sclerosis. The sample holds one count of this clone. The CDR3 loop spans 15 amino acids. Germline V gives CDR1 SNHLY, CDR2 FYNNEI. V lost 5 bases and J lost 2; bases outside the gene matches: 6. Method: immunoSEQ multiplex PCR; TCRdb's copy keeps in-frame clones and lacks some. The profile covers 85,000 to 100,000 clones, with 92% appearing a single time and less than 2% taken by the ten largest. The input for sequencing was peripheral blood, taken in the first trimester of pregnancy. This TCR was sampled from a female donor with multiple sclerosis, enrolled in a pregnancy study. V is TRBV2 and J is TRBJ2-1, with 7 bases that match TRBD2. CDR3 in DNA: TGTGCCAGCAGTCGGGACTATGGGACCTACAATGAGCAGTTCTTC. Encoded protein: CASSRDYGTYNEQFF.